The rows below give T cell receptor beta chains drawn from one sample of a study of spatial heterogeneity in lung cancer. TCRdb itself ran the 5' RACE reads through MiXCR, one entry per CDR3 protein. Of 45,000 to 55,000 distinct CDR3 sequences in the sample, approximately 5% are singletons; the top ten hold approximately 12%. The specimen was PBMCs, collected at surgery. The origin of the receptors is a male donor with early-stage non-small cell lung cancer. The CDR3 runs from the conserved cysteine through the conserved F or W. The D gene is left open where the match is weak. Some rows mark clone size as missing; the rest say once, few, many or name a class of expanded clone.

v_gene,j_gene,abundance,d_gene,CDR3aa,CDR3nt
TRBV12-3/TRBV12-4,TRBJ2-3,many,TRBD1,CASSCDRETDTQYF,TGTGCCAGCAGTTGTGACAGGGAAACAGATACGCAGTATTTT
TRBV19,TRBJ1-5,many,NA,CASRSFGQFNQPQHF,TGTGCCAGCCGCTCCTTTGGACAGTTCAATCAGCCCCAGCATTTT
TRBV27,TRBJ2-5,many,NA,CASSRPDSQETQYF,TGTGCCAGCAGCCGCCCCGACAGCCAAGAGACCCAGTACTTC
TRBV7-2,TRBJ2-1,many,TRBD2,CASSSTSGIPYRQFF,TGTGCCAGCAGCTCCACTAGCGGAATCCCCTATAGGCAGTTCTTC
TRBV4-2,TRBJ2-1,many,NA,CASSPQLGGGKNEQFF,TGTGCCAGCAGCCCTCAACTAGGAGGGGGCAAAAATGAGCAGTTCTTC
TRBV7-8,TRBJ1-2,many,NA,CASSLALGRTNYGYTF,TGTGCCAGCAGCTTAGCTCTGGGAAGGACTAACTATGGCTACACCTTC
TRBV19,TRBJ1-2,many,NA,CASSKPGTERFYGYTF,TGTGCCAGTAGTAAACCCGGGACCGAGCGGTTCTATGGCTACACCTTC
TRBV3-1,TRBJ2-2,many,TRBD1,CASSLTGAGELFF,TGTGCCAGCAGTCTAACAGGGGCCGGGGAGCTGTTTTTT
TRBV3-1,TRBJ1-4,many,NA,CASSQGREKLFF,TGTGCCAGCAGCCAGGGGAGGGAAAAACTGTTTTTT
TRBV19,TRBJ2-2,many,TRBD1,CASSRLGQVNTGELFF,TGTGCCAGTAGTCGCCTAGGACAGGTTAACACCGGGGAGCTGTTTTTT
TRBV28,TRBJ2-6,medium-sized,NA,CASSSDPRSASGANVLTF,TGTGCCAGCAGTTCGGATCCACGATCGGCCTCTGGGGCCAACGTCCTGACTTTC
TRBV11-3,TRBJ2-5,many,NA,CASSLAWQETQYF,TGTGCCAGCAGCTTAGCGTGGCAAGAGACCCAGTACTTC
TRBV9,TRBJ2-5,many,NA,CASSVGGSVETQYF,TGTGCCAGCAGCGTAGGTGGGAGTGTGGAGACCCAGTACTTC
TRBV20-1,TRBJ2-1,NA,NA,CSARGWVGDEQFF,TGCAGTGCTAGAGGGTGGGTCGGGGATGAGCAGTTCTTC
TRBV6-1,TRBJ2-7,many,NA,CASSEVERSFSYEQYF,TGTGCCAGCAGTGAAGTCGAGCGGAGCTTCTCCTACGAGCAGTACTTC
TRBV12-3/TRBV12-4,TRBJ2-1,few,TRBD2,CASSLEIGTSGRNEQFF,TGTGCCAGCAGTTTAGAAATTGGGACTAGCGGGAGGAATGAGCAGTTCTTC
TRBV3-1,TRBJ1-1,many,NA,CASSHGTGREAFF,TGTGCCAGCAGCCACGGTACCGGGCGTGAAGCTTTCTTT
TRBV2,TRBJ1-1,many,TRBD1,CASSSRGRGTEAFF,TGTGCCAGCAGTTCTAGGGGGCGCGGGACTGAAGCTTTCTTT
TRBV27,TRBJ2-7,many,TRBD1,CASSYGQVGYEQYF,TGTGCCAGCAGTTACGGACAGGTAGGGTACGAGCAGTACTTC
TRBV5-6,TRBJ2-6,many,TRBD1,CASSWTGALSGANVLTF,TGTGCCAGCAGCTGGACAGGGGCTCTCTCTGGGGCCAACGTCCTGACTTTC
TRBV2,TRBJ2-1,many,TRBD2,CASDSGRQFF,TGTGCCTCCGATAGCGGGAGGCAGTTCTTC
TRBV7-9,TRBJ2-5,NA,TRBD1,CASSAGQGTETQYF,TGTGCCAGCAGCGCCGGACAGGGGACGGAGACCCAGTACTTC
TRBV6-5,TRBJ2-2,many,TRBD2,CASSRSGILDTGELFF,TGTGCCAGCAGTCGTAGCGGGATATTGGACACCGGGGAGCTGTTTTTT
TRBV19,TRBJ2-2,many,TRBD2,CASSSGLAGSPGELFF,TGTGCCAGTAGTTCGGGACTAGCGGGATCCCCCGGGGAGCTGTTTTTT
TRBV18,TRBJ2-1,many,TRBD2,CASSPKLAAAYNEQFF,TGTGCCAGCTCACCGAAACTAGCGGCGGCCTACAATGAGCAGTTCTTC
TRBV7-9,TRBJ1-1,NA,NA,CASSLEGGTEAFF,TGTGCCAGCAGCTTGGAGGGAGGCACTGAAGCTTTCTTT
TRBV15,TRBJ2-7,many,NA,CATSRDGSYEQYF,TGTGCCACCAGCAGAGATGGGTCCTACGAGCAGTACTTC
TRBV18,TRBJ2-4,many,TRBD1,CASSPRDSPSYAKNIQYF,TGTGCCAGCTCACCCCGGGACAGCCCTTCCTATGCCAAAAACATTCAGTACTTC
TRBV29-1,TRBJ2-3,many,NA,CSVEANTDTQYF,TGCAGCGTTGAAGCAAATACAGATACGCAGTATTTT
TRBV13,TRBJ2-2,NA,NA,CASRRRWNTGELFF,TGTGCCAGCAGGAGGCGGTGGAACACCGGGGAGCTGTTTTTT
TRBV3-1,TRBJ2-7,few,TRBD2,CASSELAEPEQYF,TGTGCCAGCAGTGAACTAGCGGAGCCTGAGCAGTACTTC
TRBV29-1,TRBJ2-1,many,TRBD1,CSAPRDRWLNEQFF,TGCAGCGCCCCCCGGGACAGGTGGCTCAATGAGCAGTTCTTC
TRBV20-1,TRBJ2-3,many,TRBD2,CSASGWGGHDTQYF,TGCAGTGCGTCGGGGTGGGGAGGGCACGATACGCAGTATTTT
TRBV6-5,TRBJ1-3,many,NA,CASSYQLSGNTIYF,TGTGCCAGCAGTTATCAGCTCTCTGGAAACACCATATATTTT
TRBV20-1,TRBJ1-4,many,TRBD1,CSARDRTGEKLFF,TGCAGTGCTAGGGACAGGACGGGAGAAAAACTGTTTTTT
TRBV10-3,TRBJ2-3,many,TRBD1,CAITQSIIRQGSTDTQYF,TGTGCCATCACCCAGTCGATAATTCGACAGGGGAGCACAGATACGCAGTATTTT
TRBV5-1,TRBJ2-3,many,NA,CASSLQDTDTQYF,TGCGCCAGCAGCTTGCAGGACACAGATACGCAGTATTTT
TRBV6-2/TRBV6-3,TRBJ1-1,NA,NA,CASSLRRGGLNTEAFF,TGTGCCAGCTCCCTCCGGAGGGGGGGATTGAACACTGAAGCTTTCTTT
TRBV19,TRBJ2-3,many,NA,CASRGWSTDTQYF,TGTGCCAGTAGGGGCTGGAGCACAGATACGCAGTATTTT
TRBV15,TRBJ1-5,NA,TRBD1,CATSRDRVVQPQHF,TGTGCCACCAGCAGGGACAGGGTGGTTCAGCCCCAGCATTTT
TRBV6-2/TRBV6-3,TRBJ2-4,many,NA,CASSEDPEGIQYF,TGTGCCAGCAGCGAGGACCCAGAGGGCATTCAGTACTTC
TRBV11-2,TRBJ2-3,many,NA,CASSLGPYTDTQYF,TGTGCCAGCAGCCTGGGACCCTACACAGATACGCAGTATTTT
TRBV20-1,TRBJ1-3,many,NA,CSARGAGNTIYF,TGCAGTGCGAGGGGGGCTGGAAACACCATATATTTT
TRBV20-1,TRBJ2-2,many,NA,CSARRVNTGELFF,TGCAGTGCTCGGCGGGTGAACACCGGGGAGCTGTTTTTT
TRBV7-2,TRBJ1-4,many,NA,CASSLNAAELFF,TGTGCCAGCAGCTTAAACGCGGCCGAACTGTTTTTT
TRBV27,TRBJ1-2,many,NA,CASSFHGFLGYTF,TGTGCCAGCAGTTTTCATGGTTTTTTGGGCTACACCTTC
TRBV20-1,TRBJ2-2,many,NA,CSALPTGRLGELFF,TGCAGTGCCCTACCCACAGGGAGGCTCGGGGAGCTGTTTTTT
TRBV20-1,TRBJ2-7,NA,NA,CSANRDGSYEQYF,TGCAGTGCTAATAGGGACGGGTCCTACGAGCAGTACTTC
TRBV29-1,TRBJ2-1,few,TRBD2,CSVEDLRERYNEQFF,TGCAGCGTTGAAGATCTGCGGGAGAGGTACAATGAGCAGTTCTTC
TRBV5-6,TRBJ2-1,many,NA,CASSLRVTGLDEQFF,TGTGCCAGCAGCTTACGGGTCACGGGACTCGATGAGCAGTTCTTC
TRBV7-9,TRBJ1-1,many,NA,CASSPYTEAFF,TGTGCCAGCAGCCCCTACACTGAAGCTTTCTTT
TRBV7-9,TRBJ2-3,many,TRBD2,CASSPQSGRGYF,TGTGCCAGCAGCCCCCAAAGCGGGAGAGGGTATTTT
TRBV13,TRBJ2-4,many,TRBD1,CASSSLQGTTWAKNIQYF,TGTGCCAGCAGCTCTTTACAGGGGACGACCTGGGCCAAAAACATTCAGTACTTC
TRBV15,TRBJ2-5,many,NA,CATSSAGRETQYF,TGTGCCACCAGCAGCGCGGGCCGGGAGACCCAGTACTTC